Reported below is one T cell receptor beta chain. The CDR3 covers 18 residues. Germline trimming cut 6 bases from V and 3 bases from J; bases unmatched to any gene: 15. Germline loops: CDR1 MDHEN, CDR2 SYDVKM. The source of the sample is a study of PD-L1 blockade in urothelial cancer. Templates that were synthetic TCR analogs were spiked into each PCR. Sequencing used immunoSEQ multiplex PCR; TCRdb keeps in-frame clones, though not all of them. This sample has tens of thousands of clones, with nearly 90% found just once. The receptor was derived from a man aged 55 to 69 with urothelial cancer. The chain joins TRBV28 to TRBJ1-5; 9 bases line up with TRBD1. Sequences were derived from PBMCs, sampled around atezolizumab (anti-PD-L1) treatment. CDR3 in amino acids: CASSPGQGWGSDNQPQHF. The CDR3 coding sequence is TGTGCCAGCAGCCCCGGACAGGGGTGGGGTAGTGACAATCAGCCCCAGCATTTT.